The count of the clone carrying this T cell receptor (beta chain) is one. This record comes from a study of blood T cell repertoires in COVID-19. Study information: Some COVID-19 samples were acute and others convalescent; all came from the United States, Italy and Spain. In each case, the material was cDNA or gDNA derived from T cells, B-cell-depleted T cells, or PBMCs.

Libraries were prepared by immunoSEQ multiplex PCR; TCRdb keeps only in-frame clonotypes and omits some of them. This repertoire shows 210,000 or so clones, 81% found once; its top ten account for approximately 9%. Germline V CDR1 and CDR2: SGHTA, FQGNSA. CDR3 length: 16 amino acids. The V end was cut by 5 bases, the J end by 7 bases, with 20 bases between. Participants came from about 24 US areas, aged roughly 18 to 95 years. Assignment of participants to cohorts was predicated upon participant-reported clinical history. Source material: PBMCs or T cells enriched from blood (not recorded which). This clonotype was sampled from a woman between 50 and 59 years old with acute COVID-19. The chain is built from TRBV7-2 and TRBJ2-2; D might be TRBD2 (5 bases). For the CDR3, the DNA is TGTGCCAGCAGCAGTCACGGACTCCCCCGAGGCGGGGAGCTGTTTTTT. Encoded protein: CASSSHGLPRGGELFF. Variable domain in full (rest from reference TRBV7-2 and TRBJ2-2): GAGVSQSPSNKVTEKGKDVELRCDPISGHTALYWYRQSLGQGLEFLIYFQGNSAPDKSGLPSDRFSAERTGGSVSTLTIQRTQQEDSAVYLCASSSHGLPRGGELFFGEGSRLTVL.